The 18 T cell receptor beta chains listed next were all sequenced from one sample in a study of T cells after posttransplantation cyclophosphamide. Cells defined as naive were viable CD3+CD4+ or CD3+CD8+ and CCR7+CD45RA+CD45RO-CD95-CD27+CD28+. Generated by immunoSEQ multiplex PCR, the TCRdb table keeps only in-frame clones and is missing some. This table holds around 20,000 clones, 95% to 98% found once. Sequenced sample: naive CD4+ T cells sorted from PBMCs. The receptors stem from a man aged 40-50 years in good health, CMV-negative, and a related stem cell transplant donor.

The chain couples TRBV6-5 to TRBJ2-3, with D possibly TRBD1 on 5 matching bases. V dropped 0 bases and J dropped 7 bases, with 14 bases sitting between them. This CDR3 is 15 amino acids long. Germline V gives CDR1 MNHEY, CDR2 SVGAGI. The CDR3 coding sequence is TGTGCCAGCAGTTACTCCTTACAGGCGGAGTATACGCAGTATTTT. It codes for CASSYSLQAEYTQYF.

The chain employs TRBV19 and TRBJ2-1; a possible D gene is TRBD1 (5 bases). Germline CDR1 reads LNHDA; CDR2 reads SQIVND (reference sequence). The ends were cut back, 6 bases at V and 8 bases at J, with 8 bases in the middle. This CDR3 has 11 residues. The CDR3 sequence is CASRQGYEQFF. The DNA for the CDR3 is TGTGCCAGTAGGCAGGGTTATGAGCAGTTCTTC.

The CDR3 region has the DNA TGTGCCAGCAGCTCAAAAACCCTAGGGGGTGGAGCTTTCTTT. It codes for CASSSKTLGGGAFF. J is TRBJ1-1 and V is TRBV7-9; TRBD1 might be the D (6 bases). The CDR3 covers 14 residues. The V end was cut by 4 bases, the J end by 10 bases, with 19 bases between. In germline, CDR1 is SEHNR, CDR2 FQNEAQ (reference sequence).

This sequence joins TRBV7-6 and TRBJ2-3, with TRBD2 identical over 8 bases. Germline V gene data show CDR1 as SGHVS and CDR2 as FNYEAQ. The CDR3 covers 16 residues. After removal of 2 bases from V and 0 bases from J, the junction contained 4 bases not matched to a gene. The CDR3 loop reads CASSLYSSGSTDTQYF. The CDR3 DNA reads TGTGCCAGCAGCTTATATTCTAGCGGGAGCACAGATACGCAGTATTTT.

This clone was observed once. V usage is TRBV5-1 and J usage is TRBJ1-5; 7 bases fit TRBD1. This CDR3 is 13 amino acids long. V gave up 2 bases and J gave up 7 bases; unmatched junction bases: 3. Germline lookup yields CDR1 SGHRS and CDR2 YFSETQ. The CDR3 is CASSFGTDQPQHF. As DNA, the CDR3 is TGCGCCAGCAGCTTTGGGACAGACCAGCCCCAGCATTTT. Together with reference TRBV5-1 and TRBJ1-5, the CDR3 gives the full variable domain: KAGVTQTPRYLIKTRGQQVTLSCSPISGHRSVSWYQQTPGQGLQFLFEYFSETQRNKGNFPGRFSGRQFSNSRSEMNVSTLELGDSALYLCASSFGTDQPQHFGDGTRLSIL.

V is TRBV4-2 and J is TRBJ2-1, with a possible D match to TRBD1 (6 bases). The CDR3 is made up of 17 amino acids. Trimming removed 0 bases at V and 0 bases at J, with 12 bases between. Germline CDR1 and CDR2: LGHNA and YNFKEQ. CDR3 sequence (DNA): TGTGCCAGCAGCCAAGATCGACAGGTTCTCTCCTACAATGAGCAGTTCTTC. Its protein is CASSQDRQVLSYNEQFF.

V is TRBV18 and J is TRBJ2-3; 9 bases line up with TRBD2. J lost 4 bases, V lost 6 bases, and 8 bases had no gene match. Germline assignment: CDR1 KGHSH and CDR2 LQKENI. The CDR3 loop spans 15 amino acids. The CDR3 region has the DNA TGTGCCAGCTCTCCCGGGACTAGCAGTTCAGATACGCAGTATTTT. It is translated as CASSPGTSSSDTQYF.

The chain carries TRBV28 and TRBJ2-7; 13 bases align to TRBD2. Germline lookup yields CDR1 MDHEN and CDR2 SYDVKM. V dropped 8 bases and J dropped 3; count of bases not matched to a gene: 1. This CDR3 is built from 13 residues. The CDR3 loop reads CASRLAGGYEQYF. The CDR3 DNA sequence: TGTGCCAGCCGACTAGCGGGAGGCTACGAGCAGTACTTC. The full variable domain, with the rest looked up from reference TRBV28 and TRBJ2-7, is DVKVTQSSRYLVKRTGEKVFLECVQDMDHENMFWYRQDPGLGLRLIYFSYDVKMKEKGDIPEGYSVSREKKERFSLILESASTNQTSMYLCASRLAGGYEQYFGPGTRLTVT.

The CDR3: CASSSWPDRGLFF. The DNA of the CDR3 is TGTGCCAGCAGCAGCTGGCCCGACAGGGGACTGTTTTTT. This sequence joins TRBV7-3 and TRBJ1-4; TRBD1 matches 8 bases. From germline, CDR1 is SGHTA and CDR2 FQGTGA. There are 13 residues in the CDR3. With 5 bases clipped from V and 13 bases from J, the junction kept 9 bases outside the gene matches.

The chain has TRBV7-9 and TRBJ1-3; 10 bases map to TRBD1. V was clipped by 1 base and J by 4 bases; unmatched bases: 7. Germline V gene data show CDR1 as SEHNR and CDR2 as FQNEAQ (reference sequence). CDR3 length equals 17 residues. As DNA, the CDR3 is TGTGCCAGCAGCTTAGAAAGACAGGGGGCGCGAGGAAACACCATATATTTT. Its protein product is CASSLERQGARGNTIYF.

The chain carries TRBV29-1 and TRBJ2-7; tentatively, D is TRBD2 (6 bases). CDR1 is SQVTM, CDR2 ANQGSEA, per germline. The ends were cut back, 6 bases at V and 6 bases at J, with 9 bases in the middle. The CDR3 consists of 10 residues. The CDR3 DNA reads TGCAGCGTACACGGGGGCGAGCAGTACTTC. Its translation is CSVHGGEQYF.

The gene calls are TRBV9 and TRBJ2-7, with 7 bases lining up with TRBD2. The ends lost 0 bases at V and 2 bases at J; junction bases unmatched: 5. This CDR3 spans 15 amino acids. Germline V lookup: CDR1 SGDLS, CDR2 YYNGEE. This CDR3 is CASSVEASGAYEQYF. The CDR3 coding sequence is TGTGCCAGCAGCGTAGAGGCTAGCGGAGCCTACGAGCAGTACTTC.

The chain employs TRBV18 and TRBJ1-2, with a weak D call TRBD1 (5 bases). The CDR3 has 15 amino acids. The V end was cut by 3 bases, the J end by 3 bases, with 14 bases between. Germline CDR1 KGHSH, CDR2 LQKENI. The CDR3 here is CASSPPPDRYYGYTF. The CDR3 DNA is TGTGCCAGCTCACCCCCGCCAGACAGATACTATGGCTACACCTTC.

The chain combines TRBV5-1 with TRBJ2-2; TRBD1 aligns across 7 bases. Germline CDR1 reads SGHRS; CDR2 reads YFSETQ. The V and J ends lost 5 bases and 5 bases, in that order; junction bases with no gene match: 3. The CDR3 spans 13 residues. The CDR3 DNA is TGCGCCAGCAGGTTACAGGGGACCGGGGAGCTGTTTTTT. It yields the protein CASRLQGTGELFF.

CDR3 protein: CASSSTSPVPIKVAFF. CDR3 DNA: TGTGCCAGCAGTTCCACGAGCCCGGTACCGATTAAAGTTGCTTTCTTT. This chain links TRBV28 with TRBJ1-1, with D hard to call. V gave up 4 bases and J gave up 11 bases, with 26 bases separating them. The germline gives CDR1 MDHEN, CDR2 SYDVKM. This CDR3 has 16 amino acids. The whole variable domain, filled in from reference TRBV28 and TRBJ1-1, reads DVKVTQSSRYLVKRTGEKVFLECVQDMDHENMFWYRQDPGLGLRLIYFSYDVKMKEKGDIPEGYSVSREKKERFSLILESASTNQTSMYLCASSSTSPVPIKVAFFGQGTRLTVV.

This clone was recorded once. The chain couples TRBV25-1 to TRBJ1-2; no firm D call. Trimming removed 4 bases from V and 3 bases from J, with 3 bases in between. The CDR3 spans 11 residues. CDR1 and CDR2 (germline): MGHDK, SYGVNS. The CDR3 DNA reads TGTGCCAGCAGTGCTCACTATGGCTACACCTTC. Its translation: CASSAHYGYTF.

The chain combines TRBV19 with TRBJ1-1; D is perhaps TRBD1 (5 bases). The CDR3 loop spans 13 amino acids. Germline CDR1 reads LNHDA; CDR2 reads SQIVND (reference sequence). V lost 5 bases and J lost 4, with 11 bases in between. The CDR3 region is CASSGAGTTEAFF. For the CDR3, the DNA is TGTGCCAGTAGTGGCGCGGGGACCACTGAAGCTTTCTTT.

This clone was found once. The DNA for the CDR3 is TGTGCCAGCAGTGAGGCAGGGAACCAGCCCCAGCATTTT. Amino acid sequence: CASSEAGNQPQHF. The chain employs TRBV6-1 and TRBJ1-5; D might be TRBD1 (5 bases). V was shortened by 3 bases and J by 7 bases, with 10 bases between the two germline ends. Germline values: CDR1 MNHNS, CDR2 SASEGT. The CDR3 runs to 13 residues.